Listed below are T cell receptor beta chains from one sample, sequenced in a study of blood T cell repertoires in COVID-19. Measured with immunoSEQ multiplex PCR; TCRdb has only the in-frame clones, and not every one. The sample carries 50,000 to 80,000 clones, over 60% recorded once. The sample taken for sequencing was peripheral blood. Every receptor here comes from a human donor in a cohort sampled during active COVID-19. Both conserved end residues are part of each CDR3. D genes are given only for firm matches. Rows give clone size only sometimes, using once, few, many, or a class for an expanded clone.

CDR3	DNA	D	size	J	V
CASSYGRTGGYNEQYF	TGTGCCAGCAGTTACGGGAGGACAGGGGGCTACAACGAGCAGTACTTC	TRBD1	NA	TRBJ2-7	TRBV6-2/TRBV6-3
CASSRLGDRSYEQYF	TGTGCCAGCAGCCGCCTCGGGGACAGATCCTACGAGCAGTACTTC	TRBD1	NA	TRBJ2-7	TRBV7-9
CASSPIGGPADEQYF	TGTGCCAGCAGCCCCATCGGGGGTCCGGCTGACGAGCAGTACTTC	NA	NA	TRBJ2-7	TRBV6-5
CASTQGMNTEAFF	TGTGCCAGTACCCAGGGGATGAACACTGAAGCTTTCTTT	NA	NA	TRBJ1-1	TRBV2
CASSGQGANEKLFF	TGTGCCAGTAGTGGACAGGGGGCTAATGAAAAACTGTTTTTT	TRBD1	NA	TRBJ1-4	TRBV19
CASSQEFRTGELFF	TGCGCCAGCAGCCAAGAATTCAGGACCGGGGAGCTGTTTTTT	NA	NA	TRBJ2-2	TRBV4-3
CAISESKNRGNGELFF	TGTGCCATCAGTGAGTCGAAGAACAGGGGTAACGGGGAGCTGTTTTTT	TRBD1	NA	TRBJ2-2	TRBV10-3
CASSLSGQGDPYGYTF	TGTGCCAGCAGCTTGTCCGGACAGGGGGACCCCTATGGCTACACCTTC	TRBD1	once	TRBJ1-2	TRBV5-4
CASSPTSGGARQETQYF	TGTGCCAGCAGCCCTACTAGCGGGGGGGCCAGGCAAGAGACCCAGTACTTC	TRBD2	NA	TRBJ2-5	TRBV7-8
CASSQGRQPQPQHF	TGTGCCAGCAGCCAAGGGAGGCAGCCTCAGCCCCAGCATTTT	NA	NA	TRBJ1-5	TRBV3-1/TRBV3-2
CASSWTGQETQYF	TGTGCCAGTAGTTGGACAGGCCAAGAGACCCAGTACTTC	TRBD1	few	TRBJ2-5	TRBV19
CASSFLFSVLAGAYTQYF	TGTGCCAGCAGCTTTCTTTTTTCGGTACTAGCGGGGGCGTATACGCAGTATTTT	TRBD2	NA	TRBJ2-3	TRBV7-2
CASSLQGARSEQFF	TGTGCCAGCAGCTTGCAGGGGGCGCGGAGTGAGCAGTTCTTC	TRBD1	NA	TRBJ2-1	TRBV5-6
CASSPPWQGEYYGYTF	TGTGCCAGCAGCCCACCGTGGCAGGGGGAGTACTATGGCTACACCTTC	TRBD1	few	TRBJ1-2	TRBV3-1/TRBV3-2
CASSVGQAPDYGYTF	TGTGCCAGCAGCGTAGGACAGGCCCCCGATTATGGCTACACCTTC	NA	few	TRBJ1-2	TRBV9
CASSLEVAADRGYNLDTQYF	TGTGCCAGCAGCTTAGAGGTCGCCGCCGACAGGGGGTATAATTTGGATACGCAGTATTTT	TRBD1	NA	TRBJ2-3	TRBV11-2
CASSIVAGHLKTQYF	TGTGCCAGTAGTATAGTAGCGGGCCACCTTAAGACCCAGTACTTC	TRBD2	NA	TRBJ2-5	TRBV19
CSASGVAGELDTQYF	TGCAGTGCCAGTGGAGTAGCGGGGGAACTGGATACGCAGTATTTT	TRBD2	NA	TRBJ2-3	TRBV20-1
CASIGREANPYGYTF	TGTGCCAGTATCGGGAGGGAAGCAAACCCTTATGGCTACACCTTC	NA	NA	TRBJ1-2	TRBV19
CASSRGLTGMDNEQFF	TGTGCCAGCAGCCGGGGCCTGACAGGGATGGACAATGAGCAGTTCTTC	TRBD1	NA	TRBJ2-1	TRBV5-6
CASSPGDRANQPQHF	TGTGCCAGCTCACCTGGTGACAGGGCCAATCAGCCCCAGCATTTT	TRBD1	NA	TRBJ1-5	TRBV18
CASSSTGRGYTF	TGTGCCAGCAGTTCAACAGGGAGAGGCTACACCTTC	NA	NA	TRBJ1-2	TRBV27
CASSDRGPGTF	TGTGCCAGCAGCGACAGGGGGCCGGGAACCTTC	TRBD1	NA	TRBJ1-2	TRBV28
CASSELGRDSPLHF	TGTGCCAGCAGTGAACTGGGGAGAGATTCACCCCTCCACTTT	NA	NA	TRBJ1-6	TRBV6-1
CASSVEPNEKLFF	TGTGCCAGCAGCGTAGAGCCTAATGAAAAACTGTTTTTT	NA	few	TRBJ1-4	TRBV9
CASSLTRDTEAFF	TGTGCCAGCAGCTTAACGAGGGACACTGAAGCTTTCTTT	NA	once	TRBJ1-1	TRBV7-9
CASSEVGRGHPQPQHF	TGTGCCAGCAGTGAGGTCGGCAGGGGGCACCCTCAGCCCCAGCATTTT	TRBD1	NA	TRBJ1-5	TRBV6-1
CASSERGLALEQYF	TGTGCCAGCAGTGAACGCGGACTAGCGCTCGAGCAGTACTTC	TRBD2	NA	TRBJ2-7	TRBV6-1
CASSKDRASYNEQFF	TGCGCCAGCAGCAAGGACAGGGCTTCCTACAATGAGCAGTTCTTC	TRBD1	NA	TRBJ2-1	TRBV5-1
CASSTGLAGNYEQYF	TGTGCCAGCAGCACCGGACTAGCGGGGAACTACGAGCAGTACTTC	TRBD2	NA	TRBJ2-7	TRBV5-5
CASSPNSPTDTQYF	TGTGCCAGCTCACCGAACAGTCCCACAGATACGCAGTATTTT	NA	once	TRBJ2-3	TRBV18
CASSSDGGGNTIYF	TGTGCCAGTAGCTCGGACGGCGGGGGAAACACCATATATTTT	NA	NA	TRBJ1-3	TRBV19
CSASRLGQGTSTDTQYF	TGCAGTGCTAGTAGGCTAGGGCAGGGTACTAGCACAGATACGCAGTATTTT	NA	NA	TRBJ2-3	TRBV20-1
CATRDSPNTEAFF	TGTGCCACAAGGGACAGCCCGAACACTGAAGCTTTCTTT	TRBD1	NA	TRBJ1-1	TRBV19
CASSSRTGSGELFF	TGTGCCAGCAGCAGCCGGACAGGGTCCGGGGAGCTGTTTTTT	TRBD1	NA	TRBJ2-2	TRBV3-1/TRBV3-2
CASSTRLAGASSTDTQYF	TGCGCCAGCAGCACAAGACTAGCGGGGGCCTCTAGCACAGATACGCAGTATTTT	TRBD2	NA	TRBJ2-3	TRBV5-1
CASSLGPGTSGGELFF	TGTGCCAGCAGCTTGGGCCCCGGGACTTCCGGCGGGGAGCTGTTTTTT	NA	NA	TRBJ2-2	TRBV5-4
CAWTPGAGGAATQYF	TGTGCCTGGACGCCTGGGGCAGGGGGCGCGGCGACCCAGTACTTC	TRBD1	NA	TRBJ2-5	TRBV30
CASSVGQGANTGELFF	TGTGCCAGCAGCGTAGGTCAGGGGGCGAACACCGGGGAGCTGTTTTTT	TRBD1	NA	TRBJ2-2	TRBV9
CASNSWSVDTEAFF	TGTGCCAGCAACTCCTGGAGTGTAGACACTGAAGCTTTCTTT	NA	NA	TRBJ1-1	TRBV9